The 6 T cell receptor beta chains below come from one sample, sequenced in a study of blood T cell repertoires in COVID-19. Measured with immunoSEQ multiplex PCR; TCRdb has only the in-frame clones, and not every one. The sample lists some 74,000 clones; about nine tenths were seen once. Sample: peripheral blood. These receptors were obtained from a man in his fifties or sixties with active COVID-19.

The rearrangement uses TRBV3-1 (or the pseudogene TRBV3-2) and TRBJ2-2, with a tentative D call TRBD1 (5 bases). The CDR3 has 16 amino acids. The germline V gene has CDR1 LGHDT and CDR2 YNNKEL (reference sequence). V was trimmed by 0 bases and J by 0 bases, leaving 8 bases between them. The CDR3 loop reads CASSQESRANTGELFF. In DNA form, the CDR3 reads TGTGCCAGCAGCCAAGAGAGCAGGGCGAACACCGGGGAGCTGTTTTTT.

The CDR3 region is CASSVGGGFTEAFF. The CDR3 nucleotides read TGTGCCAGCAGCGTAGGGGGAGGTTTCACTGAAGCTTTCTTT. V gene TRBV9 combines with J gene TRBJ1-1; D gene uncertain. The germline V gene has CDR1 SGDLS and CDR2 YYNGEE. There are 14 residues in the CDR3. V was cut by 0 bases and J by 4 bases, with 10 bases left in between. Full variable domain (rest looked up from reference TRBV9 and TRBJ1-1): DSGVTQTPKHLITATGQRVTLRCSPRSGDLSVYWYQQSLDQGLQFLIQYYNGEERAKGNILERFSAQQFPDLHSELNLSSLELGDSALYFCASSVGGGFTEAFFGQGTRLTVV.

This clone is classed as medium-sized. CDR3 in DNA: TGTGCCAGCAGCTCACAGCATTACGAGCAGTACTTC. Translating it yields CASSSQHYEQYF. This rearrangement joins TRBV7-2 to TRBJ2-7; D is undetermined. The CDR3 consists of 12 residues. V dropped 4 bases and J dropped 4 bases, with 8 bases sitting between them. The germline V gene has CDR1 SGHTA and CDR2 FQGNSA.

The rearrangement joins TRBV6-5 to TRBJ2-5, with a possible D match to TRBD2 (6 bases). Between the trimmed V and J ends, which lost 8 bases and 4 bases, there was a span of 11 bases. The CDR3 length is 12 residues. Looked up from germline, CDR1 is MNHEY and CDR2 is SVGAGI. The CDR3 loop is CASALASETQYF. In DNA form, the CDR3 reads TGTGCCAGCGCCCTAGCGTCAGAGACCCAGTACTTC.

J is TRBJ1-5 and V is TRBV10-2; D is perhaps TRBD1 (6 bases). CDR3 length equals 15 residues. Trimming left V 6 bases short and J 0 bases short, with 12 bases between. Germline V CDR1 and CDR2: WSHSY, SAAADI. CDR3 DNA sequence: TGCGCCAGCAGCGCAGGGGCCCATAGCAATCAGCCCCAGCATTTT. Protein product: CASSAGAHSNQPQHF.

In its sample, this clone ranks as medium-sized. V usage is TRBV28 and J usage is TRBJ2-7; possible D gene TRBD1, 6 bases. The CDR3 length is 12 residues. V lost 7 bases and J lost 6, with 13 bases in between. Per the germline V gene, CDR1 is MDHEN and CDR2 is SYDVKM. CDR3 DNA: TGTGCCAGCAACCTACAGGGCGGCGAGCAGTACTTC. Its protein product is CASNLQGGEQYF.